The next 10 T cell receptor beta chains were all read from a single sample in a study of blood T cell repertoires in COVID-19. This table comes from immunoSEQ multiplex PCR, and its TCRdb copy is limited to in-frame clones, with some not included. The sample records about 210,000 clones, about 86% being singletons. What was sequenced was peripheral blood. These receptors were taken from a man aged 18-30 years with active or convalescent COVID-19.

The rearrangement links TRBV29-1 to TRBJ1-4; 8 bases line up with TRBD1. V dropped 7 bases and J dropped 8; count of bases not matched to a gene: 9. The germline V gene encodes CDR1 SQVTM and CDR2 ANQGSEA. This CDR3 spans 13 amino acids. The CDR3 DNA reads as TGCAGCGGCCGACAGGGGTTGCAAGAAAAACTGTTTTTT. Its protein is CSGRQGLQEKLFF.

The chain recombines TRBV7-9 with TRBJ1-2; D gene uncertain. The germline V gene encodes CDR1 SEHNR and CDR2 FQNEAQ (reference sequence). The CDR3 spans 13 residues. V was cut by 10 bases and J by 3 bases, with 15 bases left in between. The CDR3: CATSPGDDYGYTF. Here the CDR3 DNA reads TGTGCCACCTCGCCGGGAGATGACTATGGCTACACCTTC.

This clone was recorded only once. CDR3 DNA: TGTGCCTGGAGTCGCTCCATTACCGGGACAGGGGGAGTAGGTAACTATGGCTACACCTTC. Translated, it gives CAWSRSITGTGGVGNYGYTF. V is TRBV30 and J is TRBJ1-2, with 11 bases that match TRBD1. After removal of 2 bases from V and 1 base from J, the junction contained 18 bases not matched to a gene. Germline V gene data show CDR1 as GTSNPN and CDR2 as SVGIG (reference sequence). The CDR3 consists of 20 residues. The full variable domain, its missing parts supplied by reference TRBV30 and TRBJ1-2, is SQTIHQWPATLVQPVGSPLSLECTVEGTSNPNLYWYRQAAGRGLQLLFYSVGIGQISSEVPQNLSASRPQDRQFILSSKKLLLSDSGFYLCAWSRSITGTGGVGNYGYTFGSGTRLTVV.

J is TRBJ1-1 and V is TRBV6-5; 7 bases line up with TRBD1. This CDR3 spans 15 amino acids. V was clipped by 8 bases and J by 0 bases; unmatched bases: 9. The germline CDR1 and CDR2 sequences are MNHEY and SVGAGI. CDR3 nucleotide sequence: TGTGCCAGCTCCGACAGGGCGAAGATGAACACTGAAGCTTTCTTT. Its translation: CASSDRAKMNTEAFF.

The chain combines TRBV30 with TRBJ1-3, with 8 bases matching TRBD1. CDR1 is GTSNPN and CDR2 is SVGIG in the germline V gene (reference sequence). J gave up 4 bases and V 3 bases, and 8 bases lay outside the gene matches. CDR3 length: 15 residues. The CDR3 DNA is TGTGCCTGGAGAGCCGTCGGGACAGGAGGAAACACCATATATTTT. Protein sequence: CAWRAVGTGGNTIYF.

The chain couples TRBV27 to TRBJ1-4; 11 nucleotides match TRBD1. Germline V CDR1 and CDR2: MNHEY, SMNVEV (reference sequence). The CDR3 consists of 18 residues. V was clipped by 3 bases and J by 2 bases; unmatched bases: 8. The CDR3 bases are TGTGCCAGCAGTTTTAGGCTCGGGACAGGGGGGACTAATGAAAAACTGTTTTTT. Encoded protein: CASSFRLGTGGTNEKLFF. Variable domain in full (rest from reference TRBV27 and TRBJ1-4): EAQVTQNPRYLITVTGKKLTVTCSQNMNHEYMSWYRQDPGLGLRQIYYSMNVEVTDKGDVPEGYKVSRKEKRNFPLILESPSPNQTSLYFCASSFRLGTGGTNEKLFFGSGTQLSVL.

The chain recombines TRBV18 with TRBJ1-2, with 7 bases matching TRBD1. Losses at the gene ends were 3 bases for V and 0 bases for J; bases not matched to a gene: 13. CDR1 and CDR2 from the germline V gene are KGHSH and LQKENI. The CDR3 is 18 residues long. This chain's CDR3 is CASSPFRQGQLANYGYTF. The CDR3 DNA follows: TGTGCCAGCTCACCCTTTCGACAGGGCCAGCTAGCTAACTATGGCTACACCTTC.

The chain has TRBV20-1 and TRBJ2-3; D is unresolved. The CDR3 length is 15 residues. Germline CDR1 DFQATT, CDR2 SNEGSKA (reference sequence). The V end was cut by 3 bases, the J end by 0 bases, with 13 bases between. CDR3 DNA: TGCAGTGCTAGTTCACAGCCCGCTAGCACAGATACGCAGTATTTT. As protein: CSASSQPASTDTQYF.

The rearrangement links TRBV28 to TRBJ1-4; the match to TRBD1 covers 7 bases. CDR1 and CDR2 from the germline V gene are MDHEN and SYDVKM. The CDR3 extends over 14 amino acids. The V gene end was trimmed by 3 bases and the J gene end by 4 bases; junction bases not matched to a gene: 2. DNA of the CDR3: TGTGCCAGCAGTTTGGGGACAGATAATGAAAAACTGTTTTTT. This translates into CASSLGTDNEKLFF.

The CDR3 DNA follows: TGTGCAAGTCGCTTAACCCGGTCTTACGAGCAGTACTTC. It translates to CASRLTRSYEQYF. The gene calls are TRBV12-2 and TRBJ2-7; the table calls TRBD2, which could not be checked here. TRBV12-2 is deemed a pseudogene. There are 13 residues in the CDR3.